A selection of T cell receptor beta chains follows, all from one sample in a study of T cell changes during pregnancy in multiple sclerosis. Assay: immunoSEQ multiplex PCR; the TCRdb copy retains only in-frame clones and omits some. The table has 35,000 to 40,000 clones, roughly nine tenths seen once. This sample comprised CD4+ T cells from peripheral blood mononuclear cells, obtained after pregnancy. These receptors came from a female donor in good health, enrolled as a control in a pregnancy study. Both conserved end residues are part of each CDR3. The D gene is left open where the match is weak. Where a row states a size, it is once, few, many or the class of an expanded clone; other rows omit it.

size: .
V: TRBV6-1
J: TRBJ1-1
D: TRBD1
CDR3: CASSEYRGPPEAFF

size: .
V: TRBV7-3
J: TRBJ2-2
D: TRBD2
CDR3: CASSTAGGSAGELFF

size: .
V: TRBV28
J: TRBJ2-3
D: TRBD2
CDR3: CASKSSGRAGTDTQYF

size: .
V: TRBV6-6
J: TRBJ1-5
D: .
CDR3: CASSYSRSNQPQHF

size: .
V: TRBV9
J: TRBJ1-6
D: .
CDR3: CASSASSYNSPLHF

size: .
V: TRBV27
J: TRBJ2-7
D: TRBD2
CDR3: CASSLSGASSYEQYF

size: .
V: TRBV11-1
J: TRBJ2-5
D: TRBD1
CDR3: CASSPGQGQETQYF

size: .
V: TRBV2
J: TRBJ2-7
D: .
CDR3: CASSERLLSYEQYF

size: .
V: TRBV28
J: TRBJ2-1
D: TRBD1
CDR3: CASSLFPGQGAAPNEQFF

size: once
V: TRBV28
J: TRBJ1-2
D: TRBD1
CDR3: CASNIGGGYNYGYTF

size: .
V: TRBV28
J: TRBJ1-2
D: .
CDR3: CASSLGPGGYTF

size: .
V: TRBV10-2
J: TRBJ1-2
D: .
CDR3: CASRGPTTWTF

size: .
V: TRBV4-1
J: TRBJ2-7
D: TRBD2
CDR3: CASSPIPSVGTSFSYEQYF

size: .
V: TRBV30
J: TRBJ2-1
D: TRBD1
CDR3: CAWNRDRGNEQFF

size: few
V: TRBV11-2
J: TRBJ2-2
D: TRBD2
CDR3: CASSPEGLAGVSGTGELFF

size: .
V: TRBV12-5
J: TRBJ2-4
D: TRBD2
CDR3: CASGLVRGGLAKNIQYF

size: .
V: TRBV2
J: TRBJ2-5
D: TRBD2
CDR3: CASSREAGGSGRHAWETQYF

size: .
V: TRBV25-1
J: TRBJ1-6
D: .
CDR3: CASRANNSPLHF

size: .
V: TRBV28
J: TRBJ2-5
D: .
CDR3: CASTPPSQETQYF

size: .
V: TRBV4-3
J: TRBJ1-4
D: .
CDR3: CASSQAGRGGPEEKLFF

size: .
V: TRBV5-1
J: TRBJ1-3
D: .
CDR3: CASSLTGYGNTIYF

size: .
V: TRBV6-6
J: TRBJ2-1
D: TRBD1
CDR3: CASSLGQGGNEQFF

size: .
V: TRBV7-2
J: TRBJ2-1
D: .
CDR3: CASSFVGVGGYNEQFF

size: .
V: TRBV7-2
J: TRBJ1-2
D: .
CDR3: CASSLGQARVLINTF

size: .
V: TRBV6-1
J: TRBJ2-1
D: TRBD2
CDR3: CASSEAASGRRNEQFF

size: .
V: TRBV19
J: TRBJ1-1
D: .
CDR3: CASSWQGRTEAFF

size: .
V: TRBV10-3
J: TRBJ1-5
D: .
CDR3: CAISDRDSSNPQHF

size: .
V: TRBV4-3
J: TRBJ2-7
D: TRBD1
CDR3: CASSQDPGTGSYEQYF

size: .
V: TRBV27
J: TRBJ2-1
D: TRBD2
CDR3: CASSFLPLAGLYNEQFF

size: .
V: TRBV18
J: TRBJ1-2
D: .
CDR3: CASSPADQGYGYTF

size: once
V: TRBV9
J: TRBJ2-3
D: .
CDR3: CASSPGTGRDTQYF

size: .
V: TRBV7-9
J: TRBJ2-2
D: TRBD2
CDR3: CASSPRGLSGGADGELFF

size: .
V: TRBV5-4
J: TRBJ2-3
D: TRBD2
CDR3: CASSPKAGGGTDTQYF

size: .
V: TRBV27
J: TRBJ1-5
D: .
CDR3: CASSYTGLSNQPQHF

size: .
V: TRBV28
J: TRBJ2-7
D: TRBD2
CDR3: CASSFRLAGAVHEQYF

size: once
V: TRBV6-6
J: TRBJ1-5
D: .
CDR3: CASSYRDIYQPQHF

size: .
V: TRBV5-1
J: TRBJ2-7
D: TRBD1
CDR3: CASSLTGVQISYEQYF